This TCR beta chain was sequenced in a study of cytomegalovirus exposure and HLA in healthy donors. Study information: The approximately 710 first-cohort repertoires and the approximately 130 validation repertoires shared the same platform, a later analysis reported.

Sequencing used immunoSEQ multiplex PCR; TCRdb keeps in-frame clones, though not all of them. The top ten clones hold almost 0.9% of a sample with 85,000 to 120,000 clones, over 85% of them seen once. Unmatched junction bases numbered 12, after V lost 4 bases and J lost 2 bases. The germline gives CDR1 MGHRA, CDR2 YSYEKL. This CDR3 is built from 17 residues. As regards this clone: The antigen remains unidentified.

Study-wide results and caveats: There were a few CMV-associated chains whose specificity for CMV antigens was confirmed in vitro. Most TCRs appeared rarely, but some public TCRs recurred in many donors.

The origin of this receptor is a woman younger than 30 in good health and CMV-seronegative. The sequenced sample consisted of PBMCs. The chain links TRBV4-1 to TRBJ2-3; TRBD2 aligns across 7 bases. CDR3 nucleotide sequence: TGCGCCAGCAGCCCCAGGTGGGCGGGGGACCACACAGATACGCAGTATTTT. It encodes CASSPRWAGDHTDTQYF.